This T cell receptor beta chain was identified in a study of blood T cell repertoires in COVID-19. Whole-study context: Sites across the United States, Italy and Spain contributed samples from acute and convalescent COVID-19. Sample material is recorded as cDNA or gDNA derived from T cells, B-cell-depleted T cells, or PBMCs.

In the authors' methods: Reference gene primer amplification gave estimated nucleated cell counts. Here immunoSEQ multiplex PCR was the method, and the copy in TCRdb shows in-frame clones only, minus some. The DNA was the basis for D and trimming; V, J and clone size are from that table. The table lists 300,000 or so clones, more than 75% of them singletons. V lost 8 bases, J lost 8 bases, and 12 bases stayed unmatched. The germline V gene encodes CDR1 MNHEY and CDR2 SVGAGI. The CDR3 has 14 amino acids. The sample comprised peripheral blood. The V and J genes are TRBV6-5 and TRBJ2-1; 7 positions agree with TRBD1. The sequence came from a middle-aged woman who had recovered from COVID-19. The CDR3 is CASGSWDSRDEQFF. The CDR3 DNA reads TGTGCCAGCGGGTCCTGGGACAGTCGCGATGAGCAGTTCTTC.